One sample yielded the 27 T cell receptor beta chains listed below, sequenced in a study of blood T cell repertoires in COVID-19. Produced via immunoSEQ multiplex PCR; TCRdb's table is partial and in-frame only. The table lists under 250,000 clones, 80% to 95% of them singletons, with 0.8% to 1% in the top ten. The sample consisted of peripheral blood. The receptors come from a man aged 60 to 69 with COVID-19, enrolled during active disease.

This clone was picked up one time. This chain joins TRBV14 and TRBJ2-5; tentative D call: TRBD2 (6 bases). Germline V gene lookup returns CDR1 SGHDN and CDR2 FVKESK. The CDR3 loop spans 13 amino acids. Trimming removed 4 bases at V and 1 base at J, with 7 bases between. This CDR3 is CASSPGVQETQYF. The CDR3 nucleotides are TGTGCCAGCAGCCCGGGAGTCCAAGAGACCCAGTACTTC.

This chain links TRBV5-5 with TRBJ1-6; tentatively, D is TRBD1 (6 bases). V shed 4 bases and J shed 10 bases, with 21 bases lying between them. This CDR3 has 16 residues. Germline CDR1 reads SGHKS; CDR2 reads YYEKEE (reference sequence). CDR3 sequence reads: CASSPQGGGEGSPLHF. The CDR3 DNA sequence: TGTGCCAGCAGCCCCCAGGGAGGGGGAGAAGGATCACCCCTCCACTTT.

This clone has a handful of counts. A junction end diverges from the germline sequence, so it may reflect a read error. This chain connects TRBV7-9 to TRBJ2-7; perhaps TRBD1 as D (6 bases). This CDR3 contains 14 residues. Germline CDR1 reads SEHNR; CDR2 reads FQNEAQ (reference sequence). The CDR3 DNA is TGTGCCAGCAGCGCGACAGGATTCTCCGCCAGGAAGCACTTC. Its protein product is CASSATGFSARKHF. Drawing the rest from reference TRBV7-9 and TRBJ2-7, the complete variable domain is DTGVSQNPRHKITKRGQNVTFRCDPISEHNRLYWYRQTLGQGPEFLTYFQNEAQLEKSRLLSDRFSAERPKGSFSTLEIQRTEQGDSAMYLCASSATGFSARKHFGPGTRLTVT.

The J gene is TRBJ2-1, the V gene TRBV7-3, with 9 bases identical to TRBD2. Trimming cost V 5 bases and J 7 bases; bases outside gene matches: 9. Germline loops: CDR1 SGHTA, CDR2 FQGTGA. This CDR3 has 15 residues. CDR3 in amino acids: CASSPGGSGGNEQFF. Written as DNA, the CDR3 is TGTGCCAGCAGCCCAGGCGGTAGCGGGGGAAATGAGCAGTTCTTC.

The chain carries TRBV7-9 and TRBJ1-2; 8 bases map to TRBD1. Trimming at V came to 1 base and at J to 5 bases, leaving 9 bases not matched to a gene. Germline loops: CDR1 SEHNR, CDR2 FQNEAQ (reference sequence). This CDR3 is 16 amino acids long. CDR3 DNA: TGTGCCAGCAGCTTAGACCTCGGTGGACAGGGATATGGCTACACCTTC. Its translation: CASSLDLGGQGYGYTF.

This chain connects TRBV5-1 to TRBJ2-7; tentative D call: TRBD2 (6 bases). V lost 4 bases, J lost 2 bases, and 10 bases lay in between. The CDR3 length is 13 residues. Germline-derived CDR1 and CDR2 are SGHRS and YFSETQ. CDR3 nucleotides: TGCGCCAGCAGCGTGAGGACTACCTACGAGCAGTACTTC. Protein: CASSVRTTYEQYF.

The chain joins TRBV6-5 to TRBJ1-1; TRBD1 matches 7 bases. The CDR3 runs to 11 residues. The germline CDR1 and CDR2 sequences are MNHEY and SVGAGI. J gave up 7 bases and V 6 bases, and 2 bases lay outside the gene matches. The CDR3 coding sequence is TGTGCCAGCAGACGGGACAGTGAAGCTTTCTTT. Translation gives CASRRDSEAFF.

The rearrangement links TRBV3-1 (or the pseudogene TRBV3-2) to TRBJ2-7, with 8 positions matching TRBD2. Germline V gene data show CDR1 as LGHDT and CDR2 as YNNKEL (reference sequence). V trimming: 4 bases; J trimming: 1 base; junction bases outside the gene matches: 6. The CDR3 contains 15 residues. Here the CDR3 reads CASSPSGGQSYEQYF. CDR3 DNA sequence: TGTGCCAGCAGCCCTTCGGGGGGGCAATCCTACGAGCAGTACTTC.

The chain is built from TRBV11-2 and TRBJ1-2; D may be TRBD1 (5 bases). This CDR3 spans 14 amino acids. Per germline, CDR1 SGHAT and CDR2 FQNNGV. Trimming left V 0 bases short and J 5 bases short, with 10 bases between. The CDR3 spells CASSLEGQGYGYTF. The CDR3 DNA sequence: TGTGCCAGCAGCTTAGAAGGTCAGGGTTATGGCTACACCTTC.

The chain recombines TRBV5-4 with TRBJ2-5, with 9 nucleotides matching TRBD2. This CDR3 has 16 residues. Trimming removed 4 bases from V and 3 bases from J; junction bases left unmatched: 10. Looked up from germline, CDR1 is SGHNT and CDR2 is YYREEE (reference sequence). The CDR3 DNA reads as TGTGCCAGCAGCCCGACTAGCGGCCCGGGAGAAGAGACCCAGTACTTC. Its translation is CASSPTSGPGEETQYF.

V gene TRBV5-3 combines with J gene TRBJ1-2; D is possibly TRBD1 (5 bases). TRBV5-3 is identified as an open reading frame with a role that is uncertain. This CDR3 is built from 19 residues. V was clipped by 4 bases and J by 3 bases, with 28 bases between them. This CDR3 reads CARSRSRTVTVPDDYGYTF. For the CDR3, the DNA is TGTGCCAGAAGCCGTAGCCGTACAGTGACAGTCCCCGATGACTATGGCTACACCTTC.

This chain joins TRBV10-3 and TRBJ2-7; TRBD1 is a possible D gene (5 bases). V lost 4 bases to trimming and J lost 2 bases, with 18 bases between them. Germline V gives CDR1 ENHRY, CDR2 SYGVKD. CDR3 length: 16 residues. CDR3 sequence: CAISGANSRAPYEQYF. CDR3 nucleotides: TGTGCCATCAGTGGGGCGAATTCCAGGGCCCCCTACGAGCAGTACTTC.

The genes are TRBV10-1 and TRBJ2-7, with TRBD1 as a possible D gene (6 bases). The germline gives CDR1 WNHNN, CDR2 SYGVQD (reference sequence). Trimming left V 0 bases short and J 2 bases short, with 11 bases between. The CDR3 has 15 residues. CDR3: CASSESGRGTYEQYF. DNA of the CDR3: TGCGCCAGCAGTGAGTCTGGCAGGGGAACCTACGAGCAGTACTTC.

The chain employs TRBV27 and TRBJ1-5; 7 bases agree with TRBD1. V lost 5 bases to trimming and J lost 0 bases; unmatched junction nucleotides: 13. CDR3 length: 18 amino acids. Germline CDR1 and CDR2: MNHEY and SMNVEV (reference sequence). The CDR3 nucleotides read TGTGCCAGCAGTCCAAGGCGGACAGGAGGATATAGCAATCAGCCCCAGCATTTT. This translates into CASSPRRTGGYSNQPQHF.

The V call is TRBV19, the J call TRBJ2-6, with D unclear. This CDR3 comprises 14 residues. Trimming took off 7 bases at V and 1 base at J, with 8 bases between the two ends. CDR1 and CDR2 from the germline V gene are LNHDA and SQIVND (reference sequence). DNA for the CDR3: TGTGCCAGTAAGAGGCAGTCTGGGGCCAACGTCCTGACTTTC. Amino acids: CASKRQSGANVLTF.

The gene calls are TRBV5-1 and TRBJ2-2; 10 nucleotides agree with TRBD2. The CDR3 loop spans 15 amino acids. The V segment lost 2 bases and the J segment 4 bases; nucleotides outside the gene matches: 2. Germline V gives CDR1 SGHRS, CDR2 YFSETQ. CDR3 sequence reads: CASSLSGGATGELFF. For the CDR3, the DNA is TGCGCCAGCAGCTTAAGCGGGGGGGCCACCGGGGAGCTGTTTTTT.

V and J are TRBV30 and TRBJ1-6; D gene unclear. Germline lookup yields CDR1 GTSNPN and CDR2 SVGIG (reference sequence). The CDR3 totals 12 residues. The V end was cut by 5 bases, the J end by 7 bases, with 9 bases between. The CDR3 spells CAWAGSNSPLHF. The CDR3 DNA follows: TGTGCCTGGGCGGGATCGAATTCACCCCTCCACTTT.

In this sample, this clone turned up a few times. The genes are TRBV4-3 and TRBJ2-1; 8 nucleotides line up with TRBD2. Germline V CDR1 and CDR2: LGHNA, YSLEER. This CDR3 comprises 16 residues. J gave up 0 bases and V 8 bases, and 9 bases lay outside the gene matches. Written as DNA, the CDR3 is TGCGCCAGCGGCGCCGGGAGGGGGAGCTCCTACAATGAGCAGTTCTTC. Translating gives CASGAGRGSSYNEQFF.

The V gene is TRBV7-9, the J gene TRBJ1-4, with TRBD1 matching 8 bases. This CDR3 has 16 residues. Trimming cost V 4 bases and J 4 bases; bases outside gene matches: 8. Germline CDR1 SEHNR, CDR2 FQNEAQ (reference sequence). In nucleotides, the CDR3 is TGTGCCAGCAGCTACCCAGGACAGGGAGGTAATGAAAAACTGTTTTTT. Its translation is CASSYPGQGGNEKLFF.

The rearrangement joins TRBV5-4 to TRBJ2-1; no definite D call. Germline V gives CDR1 SGHNT, CDR2 YYREEE (reference sequence). Trimming took 1 base from V and 5 from J, leaving 10 bases between them. The CDR3 spans 14 residues. DNA of the CDR3: TGTGCCAGCAGCTTGTGGAGCGTAAACAATGAGCAGTTCTTC. Encoded protein: CASSLWSVNNEQFF.

The chain employs TRBV19 and TRBJ1-2, with D perhaps matching TRBD1 (6 bases). This CDR3 region has 12 residues. Trimming shortened V by 6 bases and J by 3 bases, and 8 bases separated the two germline ends. Germline CDR1 and CDR2: LNHDA and SQIVND (reference sequence). The CDR3 DNA follows: TGTGCCAGTAGGGACAGAGACTATGGCTACACCTTC. Translated: CASRDRDYGYTF.

The chain joins TRBV5-6 to TRBJ1-4; D uncertain. Trimming stripped 2 bases from V and 7 bases from J, with 6 bases between. This CDR3 comprises 12 residues. From germline, CDR1 is SGHDT and CDR2 YYEEEE. CDR3 in amino acids: CASSFAGEKLFF. The CDR3 DNA follows: TGTGCCAGCAGCTTTGCGGGTGAAAAACTGTTTTTT.

The chain is built from TRBV19 and TRBJ2-2, with D possibly TRBD1 on 6 matching bases. The CDR3 is 20 amino acids. Per germline, CDR1 LNHDA and CDR2 SQIVND (reference sequence). Trimming cost V 5 bases and J 6 bases, with 31 bases left between them. CDR3 coding DNA: TGTGCCAGTAGTCACGGGACACCCCAACTGGGACGGTTTATTGCCGGGGAGCTGTTTTTT. The encoded protein is CASSHGTPQLGRFIAGELFF.

The gene calls are TRBV30 and TRBJ1-2; D not resolved. The CDR3 has 13 amino acids. Trimming cost V 4 bases and J 8 bases, with 17 bases left between them. CDR1 and CDR2 from the germline V gene are GTSNPN and SVGIG (reference sequence). The CDR3 nucleotides are TGTGCCTGGAATGGTCCCCCGAGCGTGGGCTACACCTTC. The encoded protein is CAWNGPPSVGYTF. The full variable domain, in which reference TRBV30 and TRBJ1-2 provide the parts outside the CDR3, is SQTIHQWPATLVQPVGSPLSLECTVEGTSNPNLYWYRQAAGRGLQLLFYSVGIGQISSEVPQNLSASRPQDRQFILSSKKLLLSDSGFYLCAWNGPPSVGYTFGSGTRLTVV.

This clone is a singleton in its sample. This sequence joins TRBV7-2 and TRBJ2-3; TRBD1 aligns across 7 bases. J lost 2 bases, V lost 5 bases, and 10 bases had no gene match. Germline loops: CDR1 SGHTA, CDR2 FQGNSA. This CDR3 contains 16 residues. CDR3 amino acids: CASSDDREYLTDTQYF. CDR3 in DNA: TGTGCCAGCAGCGATGACAGGGAGTACCTCACAGATACGCAGTATTTT.

In its sample, this clone was seen once. V is TRBV5-1 and J is TRBJ2-2; 9 bases map to TRBD1. The CDR3 is 14 amino acids. Trimming removed 4 bases from V and 4 bases from J; junction bases left unmatched: 2. Per the germline V gene, CDR1 is SGHRS and CDR2 is YFSETQ. The CDR3 here is CASSPDRGTGELFF. CDR3 coding DNA: TGCGCCAGCAGCCCGGACAGGGGCACCGGGGAGCTGTTTTTT.

The chain carries TRBV30 and TRBJ2-1; 9 nucleotides line up with TRBD2. Germline-derived CDR1 and CDR2 are GTSNPN and SVGIG (reference sequence). The junction had 5 bases not matched to a gene; V was cut back by 0 bases and J by 5 bases. The CDR3 spans 15 residues. Here the CDR3 reads CAWSVGSGSHNEQFF. The CDR3 DNA sequence: TGTGCCTGGAGTGTCGGTAGCGGGAGCCACAATGAGCAGTTCTTC.